One T cell receptor beta chain is described in this entry. Its antigen is currently unknown. This entry is derived from a study of vaccination effects on CD4 cells after COVID-19. Study-level points and caveats: Missing from the study were early post-infection timepoints, and its convalescent patients were few.

Antigen-specific CD4+ T cells were first expanded with viral peptide pools by the ViraFEST assay and only then sequenced. Culture lasted roughly 9 days before CD4+ T cell isolation. Two doses of either BNT162b2 or mRNA-1273 were given to each participant. Testing of the vaccine recipients showed negative nucleocapsid antibodies and no prior SARS-CoV-2 infection. A half-medium replacement with IL-2 medium was carried out on days 3 and 7. The trim removed 8 bases at V and 6 bases at J, leaving 14 bases unmatched. The CDR3 length is 15 residues. Germline V gives CDR1 MGHDK, CDR2 SYGVNS. Clones were read by immunoSEQ multiplex PCR, and TCRdb kept only the in-frame ones, dropping some. The sample has some 20,000 clones; less than 85% are singletons.

The gene calls are TRBV25-1 and TRBJ2-7, with TRBD2 matching over 9 bases. The sequence came from a human donor who received a COVID-19 vaccine. This specimen consisted of CD4+ T cells from PBMCs cultured with HCoV-229E spike peptides, obtained after COVID-19 vaccination. The CDR3 here is CASRILAGATGEQYF. The CDR3 DNA sequence: TGTGCCAGCCGGATCTTAGCGGGGGCTACCGGCGAGCAGTACTTC.